This is a list of T cell receptor beta chains from one sample in a study of monozygotic twins with inflammatory bowel disease. TCRdb reprocessed the 5' RACE reads; each CDR3 protein has one entry and no DNA is given. This table holds fewer than 350,000 distinct CDR3 sequences. The source material was blood. The receptors shown here come from a human donor with ulcerative colitis or Crohn's disease, or a healthy co-twin of an affected twin (not recorded which). Each CDR3 is given with its conserved first and last residue. The order of the fields is CDR3 protein, V gene, J gene.

cdr3_aa: CASSLRDTYNEQFF
v_call: TRBV3-1
j_call: TRBJ2-1

cdr3_aa: CSASHGGPGETQYF
v_call: TRBV20-1
j_call: TRBJ2-5

cdr3_aa: CAISESASGIQETQYF
v_call: TRBV10-3
j_call: TRBJ2-5

cdr3_aa: CSARDPRGRGTDTQYF
v_call: TRBV20-1
j_call: TRBJ2-3

cdr3_aa: CASSLVGTRKGTGELFF
v_call: TRBV11-3
j_call: TRBJ2-2

cdr3_aa: CATSGEGRTQPQHF
v_call: TRBV24-1
j_call: TRBJ1-5

cdr3_aa: CASSRDSENTEAFF
v_call: TRBV18
j_call: TRBJ1-1

cdr3_aa: CASSSQGDSPLHF
v_call: TRBV5-1
j_call: TRBJ1-6

cdr3_aa: CASLLQGSYEQYF
v_call: TRBV2
j_call: TRBJ2-7

cdr3_aa: CASSSDRGQGYTF
v_call: TRBV12-3/TRBV12-4
j_call: TRBJ1-2

cdr3_aa: CSVAQGAGTDTQYF
v_call: TRBV29-1
j_call: TRBJ2-3

cdr3_aa: CASRRTGGLLGNQPQHF
v_call: TRBV19
j_call: TRBJ1-5

cdr3_aa: CSARDPAVLAGAYEQYF
v_call: TRBV20-1
j_call: TRBJ2-7

cdr3_aa: CATSRVVLARRVNEQFF
v_call: TRBV15
j_call: TRBJ2-1

cdr3_aa: CASRFDRQYNEQFF
v_call: TRBV7-2
j_call: TRBJ2-1

cdr3_aa: CASASDTSGNTIYF
v_call: TRBV5-1
j_call: TRBJ1-3

cdr3_aa: CAIRSPSGWGEQFF
v_call: TRBV10-3
j_call: TRBJ2-1

cdr3_aa: CASSEGHMGSEKLFF
v_call: TRBV5-1
j_call: TRBJ1-4

cdr3_aa: CSASFGTRAFF
v_call: TRBV20-1
j_call: TRBJ1-1

cdr3_aa: CSVEDHRRTSYEQCF
v_call: TRBV29-1
j_call: TRBJ2-7

cdr3_aa: CASSFGTAHSGANVLTF
v_call: TRBV5-6
j_call: TRBJ2-6

cdr3_aa: CASSRGAGTGSSIGYTF
v_call: TRBV6-1
j_call: TRBJ1-2